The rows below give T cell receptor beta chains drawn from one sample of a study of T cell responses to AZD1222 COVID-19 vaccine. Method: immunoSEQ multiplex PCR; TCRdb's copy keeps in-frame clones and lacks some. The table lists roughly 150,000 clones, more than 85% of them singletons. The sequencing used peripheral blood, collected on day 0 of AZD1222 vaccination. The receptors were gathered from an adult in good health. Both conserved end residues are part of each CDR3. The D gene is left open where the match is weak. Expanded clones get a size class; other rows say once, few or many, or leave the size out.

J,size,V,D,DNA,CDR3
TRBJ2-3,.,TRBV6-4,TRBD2,TGTGCCAGCAGTGGGGCTAGCGGGAGTTCGACAGATACGCAGTATTTT,CASSGASGSSTDTQYF
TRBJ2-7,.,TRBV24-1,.,TGTGCCACCAGTGATTTTGAAGGGAACGAGCAGTACTTC,CATSDFEGNEQYF
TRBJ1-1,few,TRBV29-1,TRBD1,TGCAGCGTTGAAGTAGGCAGGGGGCGTACTGAAGCTTTCTTT,CSVEVGRGRTEAFF
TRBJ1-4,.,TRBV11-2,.,TGTGCCAGCAGTCAGTGGGGCTCGGATGAAAAACTGTTTTTT,CASSQWGSDEKLFF
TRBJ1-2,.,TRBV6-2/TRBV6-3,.,TGTGCCAGCAGCCATTACAGGGAGAGAAACTATGGCTACACCTTC,CASSHYRERNYGYTF
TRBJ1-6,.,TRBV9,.,TGTGCCAGCAGCTTAGATCCAGTCTCCTATAATTCACCCCTCCACTTT,CASSLDPVSYNSPLHF
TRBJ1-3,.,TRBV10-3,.,TGTGCCATCATCAAAACTGGGGTCCTCGGAGGAAACACCATATATTTT,CAIIKTGVLGGNTIYF
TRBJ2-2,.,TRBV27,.,TGTGCCAGCAGTTTAAACGGAAACACCGGGGAGCTGTTTTTT,CASSLNGNTGELFF
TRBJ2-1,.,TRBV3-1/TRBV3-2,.,TGTGCCAGCAGCCAAGGGGGACCGCGCTACAATGAGCAGTTCTTC,CASSQGGPRYNEQFF
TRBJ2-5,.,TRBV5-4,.,TGTGCCAGCAGCCCCAACGGGGGCCAAGAGACCCAGTACTTC,CASSPNGGQETQYF
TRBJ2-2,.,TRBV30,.,TGTGCCTGGAGTGTACGGGGGCGGATCACCGGGGAGCTGTTTTTT,CAWSVRGRITGELFF
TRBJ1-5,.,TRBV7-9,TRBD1,TGTGCCAGCAGCTTACAGGGGGGCAATCAGCCCCAGCATTTT,CASSLQGGNQPQHF
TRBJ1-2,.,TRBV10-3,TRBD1,TGTGCCATCAGTGAGTCGACCGACAGGGCCGGTGGCTACACCTTC,CAISESTDRAGGYTF
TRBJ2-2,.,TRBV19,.,TGTGCCAGTAGTACCCAGGTGGCCGGGGAGCTGTTTTTT,CASSTQVAGELFF
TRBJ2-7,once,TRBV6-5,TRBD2,TGTGCCAGCAGTTTCTATAGCGGGGGGATAACCTACGAGCAGTACTTC,CASSFYSGGITYEQYF
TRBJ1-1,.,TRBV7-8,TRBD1,TGTGCCAGCAGCTTATCGGACAGGGGGCTGGGTGAAGCTTTCTTT,CASSLSDRGLGEAFF
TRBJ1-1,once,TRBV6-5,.,TGTGCCAGCAGTTGGGGTACTGAAGCTTTCTTT,CASSWGTEAFF
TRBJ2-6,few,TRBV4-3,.,TGCGCCAGCAGCCCAGCCGGGCGCTCTGGGGCCAACGTCCTGACTTTC,CASSPAGRSGANVLTF
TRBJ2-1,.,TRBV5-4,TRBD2,TGTGCCAGCAGTAGACCGGGACTATCGTACAATGAGCAGTTCTTC,CASSRPGLSYNEQFF
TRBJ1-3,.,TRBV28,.,TGTGCCAGCAGTTTATCTGGAAACACCATATATTTT,CASSLSGNTIYF
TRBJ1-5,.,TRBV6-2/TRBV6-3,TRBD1,TGTGCCAGCAGTCCGGGGACAGCCGCCCCTCAGCCCCAGCATTTT,CASSPGTAAPQPQHF
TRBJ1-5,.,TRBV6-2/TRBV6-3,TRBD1,TGTGCCAGCAGCCCGACAGGGGAGGGCAATCAGCCCCAGCATTTT,CASSPTGEGNQPQHF
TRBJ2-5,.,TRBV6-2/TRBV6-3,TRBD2,TGTGCCAGCAGTTACTTAGCGGGGGCGGAGACCCAGTACTTC,CASSYLAGAETQYF
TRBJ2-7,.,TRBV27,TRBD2,TGTGCCAGCGGACTAGCGGGAGACTACGAGCAGTACTTC,CASGLAGDYEQYF
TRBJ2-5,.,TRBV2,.,TGTGCCAGCAGTGAAAGGTTTGAGACCCAGTACTTC,CASSERFETQYF
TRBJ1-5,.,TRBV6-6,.,TGTGCCAGCTCGTCCGAAAATAGCAATCAGCCCCAGCATTTT,CASSSENSNQPQHF
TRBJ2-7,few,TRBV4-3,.,TGCGCCAGCAGCCAAGAGGTCACCAGGGGGGGCTACGAGCAGTACTTC,CASSQEVTRGGYEQYF
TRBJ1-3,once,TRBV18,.,TGTGCCAGCTCGCCAATGACTGCACCCTCTGGAAACACCATATATTTT,CASSPMTAPSGNTIYF
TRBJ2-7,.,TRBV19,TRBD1,TGTGCCAGTAGTATAGGGGGGACAGGGGTCCGCTACGAGCAGTACTTC,CASSIGGTGVRYEQYF
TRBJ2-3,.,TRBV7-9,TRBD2,TGTGCCAGCAGACTAGCGGGGGGGCCGGATACGCAGTATTTT,CASRLAGGPDTQYF
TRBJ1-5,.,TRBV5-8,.,TGTGCCAGCAGCTACCTGATCAATCAGCCCCAGCATTTT,CASSYLINQPQHF
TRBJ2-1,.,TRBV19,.,TGTGCCAGTAGTATTCTAACTAGTCTAGGGCTCAATGAGCAGTTCTTC,CASSILTSLGLNEQFF
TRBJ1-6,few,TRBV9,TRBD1,TGTGCCAGCAGCGTAGATGGGACAGGGGGACATTCACCCCTCCACTTT,CASSVDGTGGHSPLHF
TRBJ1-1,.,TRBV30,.,TGTGCCTGGAGTGTAAACAGCAACACTGAAGCTTTCTTT,CAWSVNSNTEAFF
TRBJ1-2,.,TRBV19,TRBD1,TGTGCCAGTAGCCTAGACAGGGGAGCTAACTATGGCTACACCTTC,CASSLDRGANYGYTF
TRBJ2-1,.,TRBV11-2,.,TGTGCCAGCAGCTTGGGCGATCAACACAATGAGCAGTTCTTC,CASSLGDQHNEQFF
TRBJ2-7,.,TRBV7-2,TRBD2,TGTGCCAGCAGCTTAGCTCCCGGGACTAGCGTCGAGCAGTACTTC,CASSLAPGTSVEQYF
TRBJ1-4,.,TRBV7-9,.,TGTGCCAGCAGCTTAGCGTTGGGCGGAAAACTGTTTTTT,CASSLALGGKLFF
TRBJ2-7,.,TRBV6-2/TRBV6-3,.,TGTGCCAGCAGTTACGGGCCCCCGATCGAGCAGTACTTC,CASSYGPPIEQYF
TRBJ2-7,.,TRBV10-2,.,TGCGCCAGCAGTGAGACTGGGTACGAGCAGTACTTC,CASSETGYEQYF
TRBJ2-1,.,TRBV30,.,TGTGCCTGGAGTGACGGCCTCCTGAATGAGCAGTTCTTC,CAWSDGLLNEQFF
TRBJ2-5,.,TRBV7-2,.,TGTGCCAGCAGCCCGACCCGGGGGCAAGAGACCCAGTACTTC,CASSPTRGQETQYF